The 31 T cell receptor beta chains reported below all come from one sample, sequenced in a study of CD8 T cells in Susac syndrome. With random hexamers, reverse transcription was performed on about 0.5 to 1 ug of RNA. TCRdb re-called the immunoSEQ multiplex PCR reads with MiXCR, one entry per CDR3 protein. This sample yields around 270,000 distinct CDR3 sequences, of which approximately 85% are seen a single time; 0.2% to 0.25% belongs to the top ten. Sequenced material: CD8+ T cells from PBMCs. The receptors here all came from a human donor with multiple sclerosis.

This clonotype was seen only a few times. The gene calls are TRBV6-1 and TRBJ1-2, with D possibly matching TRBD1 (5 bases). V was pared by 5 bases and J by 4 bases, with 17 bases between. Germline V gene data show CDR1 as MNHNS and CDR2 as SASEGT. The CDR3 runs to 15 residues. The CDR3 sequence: CASSLGGATGYGYTF. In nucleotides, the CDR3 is TGTGCCAGCAGTCTCGGCGGGGCGACCGGCTATGGCTACACCTTC.

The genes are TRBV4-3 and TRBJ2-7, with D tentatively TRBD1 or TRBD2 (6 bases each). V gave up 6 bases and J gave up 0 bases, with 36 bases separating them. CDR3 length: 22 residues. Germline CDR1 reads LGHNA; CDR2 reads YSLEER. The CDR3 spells CASRPRIVPLAQGRLLSYEQYF. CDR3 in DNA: TGCGCCAGCAGGCCAAGAATCGTTCCTCTGGCTCAGGGGAGGCTCCTCTCCTACGAGCAGTACTTC.

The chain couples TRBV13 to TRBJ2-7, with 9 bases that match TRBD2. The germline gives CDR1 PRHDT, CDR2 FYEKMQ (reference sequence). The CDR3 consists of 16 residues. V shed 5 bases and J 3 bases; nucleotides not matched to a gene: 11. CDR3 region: CASSPTLGLASYEQYF. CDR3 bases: TGTGCCAGCAGCCCAACCCTCGGACTAGCGAGCTACGAGCAGTACTTC.

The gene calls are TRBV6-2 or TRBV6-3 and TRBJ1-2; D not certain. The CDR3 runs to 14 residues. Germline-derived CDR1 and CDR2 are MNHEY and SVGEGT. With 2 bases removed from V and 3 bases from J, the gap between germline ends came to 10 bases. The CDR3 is CASSYGREDYGYTF. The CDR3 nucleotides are TGTGCCAGCAGTTACGGAAGGGAAGACTATGGCTACACCTTC.

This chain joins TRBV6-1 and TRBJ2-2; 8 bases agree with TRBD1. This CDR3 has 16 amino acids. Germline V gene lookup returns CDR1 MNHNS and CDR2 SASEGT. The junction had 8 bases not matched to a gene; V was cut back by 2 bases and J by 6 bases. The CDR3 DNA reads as TGTGCCAGCAGTGAAATAAGACAGGGGTGGGCCGGGGAGCTGTTTTTT. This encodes CASSEIRQGWAGELFF.

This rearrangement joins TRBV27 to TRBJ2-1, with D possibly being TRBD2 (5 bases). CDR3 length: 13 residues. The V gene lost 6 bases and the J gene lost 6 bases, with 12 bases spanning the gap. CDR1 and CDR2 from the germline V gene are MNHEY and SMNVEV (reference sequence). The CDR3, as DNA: TGTGCCAGCAGATGGTCCAGCGGCAATGAGCAGTTCTTC. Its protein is CASRWSSGNEQFF.

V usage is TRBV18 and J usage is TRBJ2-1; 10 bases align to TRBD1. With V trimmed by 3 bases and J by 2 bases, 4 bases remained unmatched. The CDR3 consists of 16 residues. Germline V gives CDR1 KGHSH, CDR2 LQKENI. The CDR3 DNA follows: TGTGCCAGCTCACCCGGACAGGGGGAAGCCTACAATGAGCAGTTCTTC. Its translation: CASSPGQGEAYNEQFF.

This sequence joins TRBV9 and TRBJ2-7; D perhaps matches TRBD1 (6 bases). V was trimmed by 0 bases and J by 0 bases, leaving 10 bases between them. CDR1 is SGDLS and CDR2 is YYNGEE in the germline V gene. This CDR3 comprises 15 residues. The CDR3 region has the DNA TGTGCCAGCAGCGTAGGCGGACAGCCCTCCTACGAGCAGTACTTC. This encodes CASSVGGQPSYEQYF.

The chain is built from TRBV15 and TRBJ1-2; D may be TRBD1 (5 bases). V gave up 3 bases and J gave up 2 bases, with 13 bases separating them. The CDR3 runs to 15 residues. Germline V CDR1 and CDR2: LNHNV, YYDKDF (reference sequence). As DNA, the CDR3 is TGTGCCACCAGCAGGGCAGGGACCGAGAACTATGGCTACACCTTC. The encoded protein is CATSRAGTENYGYTF.

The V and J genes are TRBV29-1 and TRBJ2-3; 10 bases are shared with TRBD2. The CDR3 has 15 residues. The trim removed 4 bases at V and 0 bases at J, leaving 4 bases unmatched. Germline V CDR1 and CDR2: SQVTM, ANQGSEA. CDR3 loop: CSVGSSGRSTDTQYF. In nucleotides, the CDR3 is TGCAGCGTTGGTAGTAGCGGGAGGAGCACAGATACGCAGTATTTT.

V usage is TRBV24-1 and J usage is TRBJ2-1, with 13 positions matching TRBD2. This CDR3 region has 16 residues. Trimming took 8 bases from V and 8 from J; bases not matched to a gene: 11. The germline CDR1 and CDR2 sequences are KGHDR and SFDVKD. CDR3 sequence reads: CATTQWTSGRGYEQFF. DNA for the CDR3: TGTGCCACCACGCAATGGACTAGCGGGAGAGGGTATGAGCAGTTCTTC.

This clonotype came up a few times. The CDR3: CASSLSGTGNTIYF. DNA for the CDR3: TGTGCCAGCAGTTTGTCGGGAACAGGAAACACCATATATTTT. The rearrangement links TRBV27 to TRBJ1-3, with no clear D. The CDR3 length is 14 residues. Trimming stripped 3 bases from V and 4 bases from J, with 10 bases between. CDR1 is MNHEY and CDR2 is SMNVEV in the germline V gene (reference sequence).

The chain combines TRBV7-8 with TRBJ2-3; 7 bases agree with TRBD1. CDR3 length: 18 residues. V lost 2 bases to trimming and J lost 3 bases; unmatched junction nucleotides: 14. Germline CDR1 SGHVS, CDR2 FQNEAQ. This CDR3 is CASSLLSTGDFGTDTQYF. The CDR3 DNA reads TGTGCCAGCAGCTTACTTTCAACAGGGGATTTTGGTACAGATACGCAGTATTTT.

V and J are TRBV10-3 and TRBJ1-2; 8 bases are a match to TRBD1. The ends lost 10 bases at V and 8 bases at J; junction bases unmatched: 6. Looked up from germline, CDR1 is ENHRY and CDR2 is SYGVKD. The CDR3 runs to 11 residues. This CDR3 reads CATQGALGYTF. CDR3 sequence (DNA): TGTGCCACGCAGGGGGCACTGGGCTACACCTTC.

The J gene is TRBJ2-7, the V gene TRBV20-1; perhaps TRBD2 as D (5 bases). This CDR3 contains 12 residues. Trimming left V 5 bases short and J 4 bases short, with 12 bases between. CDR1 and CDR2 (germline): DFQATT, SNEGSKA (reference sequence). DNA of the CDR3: TGCAGTGCTGGTAGCGCGGAATACGAGCAGTACTTC. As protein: CSAGSAEYEQYF.

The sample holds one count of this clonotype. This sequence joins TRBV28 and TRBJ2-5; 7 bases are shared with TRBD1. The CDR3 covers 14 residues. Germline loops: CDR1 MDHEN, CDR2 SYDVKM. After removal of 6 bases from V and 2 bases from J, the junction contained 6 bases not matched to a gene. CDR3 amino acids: CASSRGQDQETQYF. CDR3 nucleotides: TGTGCCAGCAGCCGCGGACAGGATCAAGAGACCCAGTACTTC.

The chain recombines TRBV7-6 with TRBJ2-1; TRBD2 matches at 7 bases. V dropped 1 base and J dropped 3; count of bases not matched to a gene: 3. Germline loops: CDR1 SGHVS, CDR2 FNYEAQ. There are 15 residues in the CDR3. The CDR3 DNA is TGTGCCAGCAGCTTAGGCGGGAGCCGCTACAATGAGCAGTTCTTC. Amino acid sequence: CASSLGGSRYNEQFF.

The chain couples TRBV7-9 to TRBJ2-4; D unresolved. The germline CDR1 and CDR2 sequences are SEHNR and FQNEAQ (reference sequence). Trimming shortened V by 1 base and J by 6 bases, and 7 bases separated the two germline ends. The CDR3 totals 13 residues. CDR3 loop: CASSLVAVNIQYF. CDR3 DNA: TGTGCCAGCAGCTTAGTTGCAGTAAACATTCAGTACTTC. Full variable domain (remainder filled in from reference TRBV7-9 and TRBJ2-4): DTGVSQNPRHKITKRGQNVTFRCDPISEHNRLYWYRQTLGQGPEFLTYFQNEAQLEKSRLLSDRFSAERPKGSFSTLEIQRTEQGDSAMYLCASSLVAVNIQYFGAGTRLSVL.

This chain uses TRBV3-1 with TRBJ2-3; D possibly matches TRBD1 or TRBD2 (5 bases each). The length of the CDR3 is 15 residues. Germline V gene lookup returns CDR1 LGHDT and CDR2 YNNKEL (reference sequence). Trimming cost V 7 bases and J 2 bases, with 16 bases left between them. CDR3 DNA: TGTGCCAGCACCCAGAGAGGGACGGACACAGATACGCAGTATTTT. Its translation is CASTQRGTDTDTQYF.

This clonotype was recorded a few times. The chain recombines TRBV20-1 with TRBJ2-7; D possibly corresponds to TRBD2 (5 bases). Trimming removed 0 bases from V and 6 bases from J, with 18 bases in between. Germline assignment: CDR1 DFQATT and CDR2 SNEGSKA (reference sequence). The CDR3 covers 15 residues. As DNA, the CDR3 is TGCAGTGCTAGAGATCTAGCCGGGGATAAGGGCGAGCAGTACTTC. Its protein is CSARDLAGDKGEQYF.

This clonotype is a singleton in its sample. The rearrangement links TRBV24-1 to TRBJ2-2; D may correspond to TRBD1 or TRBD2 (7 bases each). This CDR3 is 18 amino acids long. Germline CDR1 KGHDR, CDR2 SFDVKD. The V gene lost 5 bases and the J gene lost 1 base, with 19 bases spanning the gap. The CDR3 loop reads CATSAPGEGALNTGELFF. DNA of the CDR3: TGTGCCACCAGTGCACCGGGGGAGGGGGCGTTGAACACCGGGGAGCTGTTTTTT.

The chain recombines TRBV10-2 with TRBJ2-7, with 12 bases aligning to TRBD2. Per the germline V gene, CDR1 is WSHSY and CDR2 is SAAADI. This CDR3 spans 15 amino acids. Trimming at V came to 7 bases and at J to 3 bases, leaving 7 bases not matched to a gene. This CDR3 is CASTLLGLAGYEQYF. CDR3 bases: TGCGCCAGCACCCTCTTGGGACTAGCGGGCTACGAGCAGTACTTC.

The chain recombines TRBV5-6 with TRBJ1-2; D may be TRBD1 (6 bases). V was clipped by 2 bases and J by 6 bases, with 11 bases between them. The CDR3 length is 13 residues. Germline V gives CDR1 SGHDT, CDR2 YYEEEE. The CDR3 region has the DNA TGTGCCAGCAGCTTTTGGGGGCTGGATGGCTACACCTTC. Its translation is CASSFWGLDGYTF.

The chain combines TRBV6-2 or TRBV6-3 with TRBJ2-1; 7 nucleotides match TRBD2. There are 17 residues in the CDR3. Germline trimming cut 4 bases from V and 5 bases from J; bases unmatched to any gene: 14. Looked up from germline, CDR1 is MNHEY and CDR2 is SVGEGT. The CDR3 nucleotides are TGTGCCAGCAGTTCCTTACACCGACTTGGGGGGGACAATGAGCAGTTCTTC. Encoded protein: CASSSLHRLGGDNEQFF.

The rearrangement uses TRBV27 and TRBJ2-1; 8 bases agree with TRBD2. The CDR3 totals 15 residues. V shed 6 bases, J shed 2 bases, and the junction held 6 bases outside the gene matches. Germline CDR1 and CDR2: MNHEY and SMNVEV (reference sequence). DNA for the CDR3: TGTGCCAGCAGCCATAGCGGGGCGACCTACAATGAGCAGTTCTTC. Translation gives CASSHSGATYNEQFF.

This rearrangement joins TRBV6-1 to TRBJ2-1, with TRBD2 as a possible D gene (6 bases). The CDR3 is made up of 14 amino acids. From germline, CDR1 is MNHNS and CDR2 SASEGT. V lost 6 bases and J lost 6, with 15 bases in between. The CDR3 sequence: CASRGDFLINEQFF. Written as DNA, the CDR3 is TGTGCCAGCAGGGGGGACTTCCTGATCAATGAGCAGTTCTTC.

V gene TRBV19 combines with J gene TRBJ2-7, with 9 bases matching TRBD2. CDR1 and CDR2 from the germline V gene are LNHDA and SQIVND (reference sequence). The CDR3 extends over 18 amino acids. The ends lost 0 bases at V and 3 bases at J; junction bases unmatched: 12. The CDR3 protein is CASSIDEGGRASIYEQYF. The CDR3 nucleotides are TGTGCCAGTAGTATAGATGAAGGCGGGAGGGCTTCTATCTACGAGCAGTACTTC.

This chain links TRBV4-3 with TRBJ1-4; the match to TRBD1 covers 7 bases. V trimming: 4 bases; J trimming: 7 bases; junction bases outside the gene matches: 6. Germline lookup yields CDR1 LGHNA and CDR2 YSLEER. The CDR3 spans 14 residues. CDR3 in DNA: TGCGCCAGCAGCCGAGGGAGGGGGCTTGAAAAACTGTTTTTT. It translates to CASSRGRGLEKLFF.

The CDR3 DNA reads TGTGCCACCAGCACAACGGGGAATAATTCACCCCTCCACTTT. It translates to CATSTTGNNSPLHF. The chain combines TRBV15 with TRBJ1-6; unclear D gene. V was trimmed by 4 bases and J by 5 bases, leaving 9 bases between them. The CDR3 spans 14 residues. CDR1 and CDR2 from the germline V gene are LNHNV and YYDKDF (reference sequence).

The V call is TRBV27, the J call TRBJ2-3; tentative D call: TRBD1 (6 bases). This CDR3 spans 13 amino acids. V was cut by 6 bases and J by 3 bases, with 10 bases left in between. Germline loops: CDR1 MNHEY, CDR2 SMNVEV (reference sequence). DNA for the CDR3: TGTGCCAGCAGCCCAGGGGAAACAGATACGCAGTATTTT. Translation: CASSPGETDTQYF.

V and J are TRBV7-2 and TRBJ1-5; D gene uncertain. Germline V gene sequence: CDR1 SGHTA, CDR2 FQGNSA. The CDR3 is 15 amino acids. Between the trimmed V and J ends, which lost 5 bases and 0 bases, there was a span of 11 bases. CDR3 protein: CASSLTASSNQPQHF. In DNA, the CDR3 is TGTGCCAGCAGCCTAACCGCCAGTAGCAATCAGCCCCAGCATTTT. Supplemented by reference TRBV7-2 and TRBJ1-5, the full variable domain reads GAGVSQSPSNKVTEKGKDVELRCDPISGHTALYWYRQSLGQGLEFLIYFQGNSAPDKSGLPSDRFSAERTGGSVSTLTIQRTQQEDSAVYLCASSLTASSNQPQHFGDGTRLSIL.